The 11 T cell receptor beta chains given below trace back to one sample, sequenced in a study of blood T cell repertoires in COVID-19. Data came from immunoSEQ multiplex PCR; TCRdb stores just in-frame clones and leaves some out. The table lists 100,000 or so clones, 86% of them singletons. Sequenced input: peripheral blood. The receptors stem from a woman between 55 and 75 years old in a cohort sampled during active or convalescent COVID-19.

CDR3 loop: CASSLEMGMNTEAFF. The CDR3 DNA follows: TGTGCCAGCAGCTTAGAAATGGGCATGAACACTGAAGCTTTCTTT. The chain joins TRBV7-8 to TRBJ1-1, with unresolved D. With 1 base removed from V and 0 bases from J, the gap between germline ends came to 9 bases. This CDR3 contains 15 residues. The germline V gene has CDR1 SGHVS and CDR2 FQNEAQ.

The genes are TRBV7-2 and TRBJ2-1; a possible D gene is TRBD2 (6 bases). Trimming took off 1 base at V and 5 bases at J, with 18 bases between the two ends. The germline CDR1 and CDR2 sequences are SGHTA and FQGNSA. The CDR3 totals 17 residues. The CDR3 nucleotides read TGTGCCAGCAGCTTAGGGGGCGGGCTAGCGCCCGACAATGAGCAGTTCTTC. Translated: CASSLGGGLAPDNEQFF.

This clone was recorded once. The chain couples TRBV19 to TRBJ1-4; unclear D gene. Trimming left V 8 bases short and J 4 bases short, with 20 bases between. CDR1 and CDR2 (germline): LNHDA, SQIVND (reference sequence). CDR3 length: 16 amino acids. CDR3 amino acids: CASRRGGLGGNEKLFF. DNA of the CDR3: TGTGCCAGTCGTCGGGGAGGGCTGGGCGGTAATGAAAAACTGTTTTTT.

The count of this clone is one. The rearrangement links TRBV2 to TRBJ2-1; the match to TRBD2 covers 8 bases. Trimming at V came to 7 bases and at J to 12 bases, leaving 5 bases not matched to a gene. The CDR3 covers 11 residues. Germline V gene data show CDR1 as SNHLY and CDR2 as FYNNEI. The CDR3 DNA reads TGTGCCAGCACCGGGGCGGGGGGGCAGTTCTTC. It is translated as CASTGAGGQFF.

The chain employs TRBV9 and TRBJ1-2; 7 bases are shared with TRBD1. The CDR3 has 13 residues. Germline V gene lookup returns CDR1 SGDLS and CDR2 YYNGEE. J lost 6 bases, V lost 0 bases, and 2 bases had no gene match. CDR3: CASSVEGANGYTF. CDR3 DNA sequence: TGTGCCAGCAGCGTAGAGGGGGCGAATGGCTACACCTTC.

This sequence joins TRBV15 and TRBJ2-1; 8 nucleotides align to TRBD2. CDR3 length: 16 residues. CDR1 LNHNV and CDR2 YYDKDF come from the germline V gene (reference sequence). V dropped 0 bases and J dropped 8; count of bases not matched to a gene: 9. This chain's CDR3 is CATSRDTSGSRDEQFF. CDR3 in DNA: TGTGCCACCAGCAGAGATACCAGCGGGAGTCGGGATGAGCAGTTCTTC.

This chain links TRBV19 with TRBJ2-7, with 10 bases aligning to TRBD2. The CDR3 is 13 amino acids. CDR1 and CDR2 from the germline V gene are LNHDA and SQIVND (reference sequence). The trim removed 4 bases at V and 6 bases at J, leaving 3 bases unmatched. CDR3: CASSKTSGTEQYF. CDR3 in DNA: TGTGCCAGTAGTAAAACTAGCGGGACCGAGCAGTACTTC. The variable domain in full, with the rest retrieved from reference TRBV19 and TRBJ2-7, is DGGITQSPKYLFRKEGQNVTLSCEQNLNHDAMYWYRQDPGQGLRLIYYSQIVNDFQKGDIAEGYSVSREKKESFPLTVTSAQKNPTAFYLCASSKTSGTEQYFGPGTRLTVT.

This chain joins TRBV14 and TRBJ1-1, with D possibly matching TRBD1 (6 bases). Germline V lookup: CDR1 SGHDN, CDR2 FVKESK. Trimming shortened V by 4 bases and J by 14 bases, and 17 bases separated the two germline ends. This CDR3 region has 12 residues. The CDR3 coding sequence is TGTGCCAGCAGCCCAGGGGCAGGCCCCGCGTTCTTT. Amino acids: CASSPGAGPAFF.

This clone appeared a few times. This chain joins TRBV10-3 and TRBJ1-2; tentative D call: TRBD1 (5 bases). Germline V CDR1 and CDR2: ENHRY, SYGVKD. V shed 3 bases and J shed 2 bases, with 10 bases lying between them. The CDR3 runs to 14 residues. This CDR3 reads CAISDGGTNYGYTF. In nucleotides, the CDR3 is TGTGCCATCAGTGACGGGGGGACGAACTATGGCTACACCTTC.

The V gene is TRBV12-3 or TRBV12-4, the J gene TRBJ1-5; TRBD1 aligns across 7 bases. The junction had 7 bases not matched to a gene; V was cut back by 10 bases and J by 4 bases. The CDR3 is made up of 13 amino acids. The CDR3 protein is CATAGTANQPQHF. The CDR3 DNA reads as TGTGCCACCGCGGGGACAGCGAATCAGCCCCAGCATTTT.

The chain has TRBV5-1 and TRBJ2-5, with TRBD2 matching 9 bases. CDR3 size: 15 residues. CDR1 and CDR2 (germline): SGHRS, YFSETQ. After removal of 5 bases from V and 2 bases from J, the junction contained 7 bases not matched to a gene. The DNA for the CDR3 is TGCGCCAGCAGAAAGGCGGGGGGGCCACAAGAGACCCAGTACTTC. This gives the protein CASRKAGGPQETQYF.